This entry features one TCR beta chain sequence. Its antigen is unknown. The same CDR3 also results from other DNA sequences found in this sample. Clones were sequenced by immunoSEQ multiplex PCR, and TCRdb holds only the in-frame ones, with some missing. The sample lists roughly 1.5 million clones; 95% to 99% were seen once. This sample was taken from a study of shared clonotypes between healthy human individuals. Study results and limitations: Shared across several donors were 5% to 6% of the naive CD4 clonotypes. Clonotype sharing among donors, it was expected, would be affected by sequencing depth. Compared with memory subsets, naive subsets generally had larger estimated richness. Shared clonotypes across all four donors exceeded non-shared ones in generation probability.

Germline CDR1 reads GTSNPN; CDR2 reads SVGIG (reference sequence). The J segment lost 4 bases and the V segment lost 5 bases, leaving 3 bases of the junction unmatched. The CDR3 is 12 residues long. The sequencing input was naive CD4+ T cells sorted from blood. Regarding subset: CD45RA+ positively selected. The J gene is TRBJ1-1, the V gene TRBV30; 8 nucleotides align to TRBD1. This TCR derives from a man aged 25 to 45 in good health. CDR3 DNA sequence: TGTGCCTGGGGACAGGGAGGCACTGAAGCTTTCTTT. Encoded protein: CAWGQGGTEAFF.